This is a list of T cell receptor beta chains from one sample in a study of T cell changes during pregnancy in multiple sclerosis. Assay used: immunoSEQ multiplex PCR; TCRdb lists only in-frame clones, some missing. The data contain some 60,000 clones, 93% of them seen just once; the ten biggest clones take up more than 1.5%. Sequenced material: peripheral blood, taken after pregnancy. The receptors shown here come from a female donor with multiple sclerosis, enrolled in a pregnancy study. Each CDR3 is given with its conserved first and last residue. A D gene is named only where the DNA matches it firmly. Where a row states a size, it is once, few, many or the class of an expanded clone; other rows omit it.

j_call,clone_size,v_call,d_call,cdr3_nt,cdr3_aa
TRBJ1-4,once,TRBV25-1,NA,TGTGCCAGCAGCAGGGACAATAATGAAAAACTGTTTTTT,CASSRDNNEKLFF
TRBJ2-7,NA,TRBV14,NA,TGTGCCAGCAGCCAAGAGGAACTACCAGGGCACGAGCAGTACTTC,CASSQEELPGHEQYF
TRBJ1-1,NA,TRBV25-1,TRBD1,TGTGCCAGCAGTGACTACCGACAGGGGGGGCCTGAAGCTTTCTTT,CASSDYRQGGPEAFF
TRBJ2-4,NA,TRBV4-3,TRBD1,TGCGCCAGCAGCCGTTCCGGGACAGGGGGAAACATTCAGTACTTC,CASSRSGTGGNIQYF
TRBJ2-2,NA,TRBV30,TRBD2,TGTGCCTGGAGGCTCTCGGGACTACTCCCCGGGGAGCTGTTTTTT,CAWRLSGLLPGELFF
TRBJ2-5,NA,TRBV5-6,TRBD2,TGTGCCAGCAGCTTGTGGGGCGGGAGGGCCCAAGAGACCCAGTACTTC,CASSLWGGRAQETQYF
TRBJ2-1,NA,TRBV6-6,NA,TGTGCCAGCAGATATAGTGGGGCGGAGCAGTTCTTC,CASRYSGAEQFF
TRBJ2-7,NA,TRBV4-1,NA,TGCGCCAGCAGCCAAGATGGGGCAGTAATCTACGAGCAGTACTTC,CASSQDGAVIYEQYF
TRBJ2-7,NA,TRBV4-3,TRBD1,TGCGCCAGCAGCCAATCGGATCGGGACAGCTCCTACGAGCAGTACTTC,CASSQSDRDSSYEQYF
TRBJ2-3,NA,TRBV2,NA,TGTGCCAGCAACAGGGAAGATCAAGATACGCAGTATTTT,CASNREDQDTQYF
TRBJ2-7,NA,TRBV7-9,NA,TGTGCCAGCAGCTTATGGACGGGAAGCTCCTACGAGCAGTACTTC,CASSLWTGSSYEQYF
TRBJ2-1,NA,TRBV7-9,NA,TGTGCCAGCAAACACCAGCTAGATAAGCAATATGAGCAGTTCTTC,CASKHQLDKQYEQFF
TRBJ2-7,NA,TRBV19,TRBD2,TGTGCCAGTAGTGTGACTAGCGGGAGAAGCTTAAACTACGAGCAGTACTTC,CASSVTSGRSLNYEQYF
TRBJ1-5,NA,TRBV11-2,NA,TGTGCCAGCAGCTTGAGTAGCAATCAGCCCCAGCATTTT,CASSLSSNQPQHF
TRBJ2-1,NA,TRBV28,TRBD2,TGTGCCAGCAGCAAGCGGGAGGCCTACAATGAGCAGTTCTTC,CASSKREAYNEQFF
TRBJ2-2,NA,TRBV19,TRBD1,TGTGCCAGTACGGATGCGCTCTGGACAGGTACCTCGAACACCGGGGAGCTGTTTTTT,CASTDALWTGTSNTGELFF
TRBJ1-2,NA,TRBV6-1,NA,TGTGCCAGCAGCCCCCGGGACAAAACTAACTATGGCTACACCTTC,CASSPRDKTNYGYTF
TRBJ1-5,NA,TRBV27,NA,TGTGCCAGCAGCCCTCATCAGCCCCAGCATTTT,CASSPHQPQHF
TRBJ1-4,NA,TRBV10-3,TRBD1,TGTGCCATCAGCCCTAGGGACAGTGAAAAACTGTTTTTT,CAISPRDSEKLFF
TRBJ2-2,NA,TRBV7-2,TRBD2,TGTGCCAGCAGCCCAACTAGCGGGAGGACCACCGGGGAGCTGTTTTTT,CASSPTSGRTTGELFF
TRBJ2-7,once,TRBV6-6,NA,TGTGCCAGCAGTTATTTAGGGGGTGGCGAGCAGTACTTC,CASSYLGGGEQYF
TRBJ2-1,NA,TRBV9,NA,TGTGCCAGCAGCCAAACCCTTACAGGAAATGAGCAGTTCTTC,CASSQTLTGNEQFF
TRBJ2-1,NA,TRBV27,NA,TGTGCCAGCAGCCCAGGGGTTAATGAGCAGTTCTTC,CASSPGVNEQFF
TRBJ1-1,NA,TRBV7-9,NA,TGTGCCAGCAGCCCCCGGGAGGGGGGGAACACTGAAGCTTTCTTT,CASSPREGGNTEAFF
TRBJ1-2,NA,TRBV5-1,NA,TGCGCCAGCAGCTTGGGACGGGGGGCCGTTGGCTACACCTTC,CASSLGRGAVGYTF
TRBJ2-7,NA,TRBV15,NA,TGTGCCACCAGCAGAGCTAGGGGTGCTTACGAGCAGTACTTC,CATSRARGAYEQYF
TRBJ2-3,few,TRBV6-4,NA,TGTGCCAGCAGTGCAGGGGGCACAGATACGCAGTATTTT,CASSAGGTDTQYF
TRBJ2-2,NA,TRBV5-5,NA,TGTGCCAGCAGCTTGGTCGGCACCGGGGAGCTGTTTTTT,CASSLVGTGELFF
TRBJ2-2,NA,TRBV28,TRBD1,TGTGCCAGCAGTTCCCCGGGACAGGGGTACATGGCCGGGGAGCTGTTTTTT,CASSSPGQGYMAGELFF
TRBJ2-7,NA,TRBV7-2,TRBD2,TGTGCCAGCAGCCAGCGACTAGCGGGAGCCTACGAGCAGTACTTC,CASSQRLAGAYEQYF
TRBJ2-1,NA,TRBV7-9,NA,TGTGCCAGCAGCTTGCCACTAGGGATTTACAATGAGCAGTTCTTC,CASSLPLGIYNEQFF
TRBJ2-7,NA,TRBV19,NA,TGTGCCAGTAGTCCAGGGATGTTCTACGAGCAGTACTTC,CASSPGMFYEQYF
TRBJ2-7,NA,TRBV7-9,NA,TGTGCCAGCAGCTCGATTGGGGTCAGGGACTCCTACGAGCAGTACTTC,CASSSIGVRDSYEQYF
TRBJ1-4,once,TRBV2,NA,TGTGCCAGCAGGGATCAGGGGCATAATGAAAAACTGTTTTTT,CASRDQGHNEKLFF
TRBJ2-3,NA,TRBV19,NA,TGTGCTAGCAGACAGTCTAGTCGCACAGATACGCAGTATTTT,CASRQSSRTDTQYF
TRBJ2-1,NA,TRBV7-9,NA,TGTGCCAGCAGCTTAGGAACTAGTTCGCCCCAACTTGAGCAGTTCTTC,CASSLGTSSPQLEQFF
TRBJ1-2,NA,TRBV5-6,TRBD1,TGTGCCAGCAGCTTGGGGCAGGGGGCCTATGGCTACACCTTC,CASSLGQGAYGYTF